Each of the 19 T cell receptor beta chains below was sequenced from the same sample in a study of CD8 T cells and mutated HIV epitopes. Time point here: sampled during acute HIV-1 infection (about 23-92 days post infection). A Smart-seq2 and MARS-Seq derived protocol with well-specific UMIs on oligo-dT primers generated single-cell cDNA. The nested PCR combined template-switch oligo forward primers with barcoded reverse primers for TCR alpha and beta. TCRdb itself ran the single-cell sequencing reads through MiXCR, one entry per CDR3 protein. Of around 710 distinct CDR3 sequences listed, roughly 50% are singletons. Sample: CD8+ T cells sorted from blood by dual tetramer staining, taken during acute HIV infection. Subset here: cells binding both NAE and AE RF10 tetramers (cross-reactive), unstimulated. Receptors originate from a man aged 25-45 years with HIV-1 infection.

The chain has TRBV20-1 and TRBJ2-7, with D hard to call. The V end lost 3 bases, the J end lost 3 bases, and 18 bases lay between the germline ends. The V gene's germline CDR1 is DFQATT and CDR2 SNEGSKA (reference sequence). The CDR3 has 15 amino acids. CDR3 loop: CSASNLPSFYYEQYF. For the CDR3, the DNA is TGCAGTGCTAGTAACCTCCCCTCATTCTACTACGAGCAGTACTTC.

The genes are TRBV27 and TRBJ2-7, with a weak D call TRBD2 (5 bases). The CDR3 is 11 amino acids. Per germline, CDR1 MNHEY and CDR2 SMNVEV (reference sequence). Trimming removed 6 bases from V and 3 bases from J, with 6 bases in between. Written as DNA, the CDR3 is TGTGCCAGCAGGGGAGTCTACGAGCAGTACTTC. It codes for CASRGVYEQYF.

A word on this clonotype: Only one base separates this from a far larger clonotype, so it likely reflects a read error. The V call is TRBV15, the J call TRBJ2-1; 11 bases match TRBD2. This CDR3 is built from 15 residues. Germline V gene sequence: CDR1 LNHNV, CDR2 YYDKDF (reference sequence). V gave up 5 bases and J gave up 10 bases; unmatched junction bases: 10. The CDR3 DNA follows: TGTGCCACCAGCCTTACTAGCGGGGGAATATACGAGCAGTTCTTC. Protein sequence: CATSLTSGGIYEQFF.

V is TRBV13 and J is TRBJ2-7; TRBD2 matches 9 bases. This CDR3 spans 17 amino acids. Germline trimming cut 1 base from V and 2 bases from J; bases unmatched to any gene: 9. In germline, CDR1 is PRHDT, CDR2 FYEKMQ (reference sequence). The CDR3 loop is CASSLVPSGAPTYEQYF. The CDR3 DNA reads as TGTGCCAGCAGCTTAGTGCCTAGCGGGGCCCCAACCTACGAGCAGTACTTC.

Comment on this clonotype: No DNA is shown, since the ends of the CDR3 on it are uncertain; the CDR3 is the one TCRdb lists. V usage is TRBV27 and J usage is TRBJ2-7; the table's D call, TRBD1, has no DNA check behind it. The CDR3 extends over 22 residues, inclusive of both ends. CDR1 is MNHEY and CDR2 is SMNVEV in the germline V gene (reference sequence). The CDR3: CASSSNREAFFGQGTRIGEQYF.

The chain links TRBV4-1 to TRBJ2-2, with 7 nucleotides matching TRBD2. The CDR3 consists of 16 residues. In germline, CDR1 is MGHRA, CDR2 YSYEKL. V shed 2 bases and J 7 bases; nucleotides not matched to a gene: 10. The CDR3 is CASSQSGGGYNGELFF. The CDR3 region has the DNA TGCGCCAGCAGCCAATCCGGGGGAGGGTATAACGGGGAGCTGTTTTTT.

The rearrangement joins TRBV20-1 to TRBJ2-7, with 7 bases matching TRBD1. Germline V gene lookup returns CDR1 DFQATT and CDR2 SNEGSKA (reference sequence). The CDR3 runs to 13 residues. With 6 bases clipped from V and 1 base from J, the junction kept 6 bases outside the gene matches. The CDR3 loop is CSAATGVSYEQYF. The CDR3 bases are TGCAGTGCGGCAACAGGGGTTTCCTACGAGCAGTACTTC.

This chain joins TRBV20-1 and TRBJ2-1; 9 bases align to TRBD2. The CDR3 has 16 amino acids. V dropped 1 base and J dropped 10; count of bases not matched to a gene: 14. CDR1 is DFQATT, CDR2 SNEGSKA, per germline (reference sequence). The CDR3 is CSARVPSGTPTYEQFF. In DNA form, the CDR3 reads TGCAGTGCTAGAGTGCCTAGCGGGACCCCAACCTACGAGCAGTTCTTC.

In its sample, this clonotype is hyperexpanded. The V call is TRBV30, the J call TRBJ2-7; 8 nucleotides align to TRBD1. This CDR3 region has 15 residues. Germline CDR1 is GTSNPN and CDR2 is SVGIG (reference sequence). The junction had 8 bases not matched to a gene; V was cut back by 1 base and J by 3 bases. The CDR3, as DNA: TGTGCCTGGAGTGAAAGAACAGGGGGTGTCTACGAGCAGTACTTC. Encoded protein: CAWSERTGGVYEQYF.

This clonotype has a count of ten or more. The CDR3 carries no conserved terminal phenylalanine or tryptophan, so it likely arises from a read error. The chain employs TRBV20-1 and TRBJ2-7, with 9 positions matching TRBD1. This CDR3 is 14 amino acids long. Per germline, CDR1 DFQATT and CDR2 SNEGSKA (reference sequence). Losses at the gene ends were 6 bases for V and 1 base for J; bases not matched to a gene: 7. The CDR3 is CSAATGGGSYEQYL. For the CDR3, the DNA is TGCAGTGCGGCAACAGGGGGCGGTTCCTACGAGCAGTACTTG.

This clonotype was observed once. The chain carries TRBV20-1 and TRBJ2-7, with TRBD1 matching 8 bases. V lost 4 bases, J lost 4 bases, and 12 bases stayed unmatched. There are 15 residues in the CDR3. Germline lookup yields CDR1 DFQATT and CDR2 SNEGSKA (reference sequence). CDR3 DNA sequence: TGCAGTGCTACCCCCACGGGACAGGCGTTTTACGAGCAGTACTTC. Amino acid sequence: CSATPTGQAFYEQYF.

This clonotype was observed a single time. The chain combines TRBV20-1 with TRBJ2-7; no clear D gene. Trimming took off 6 bases at V and 4 bases at J, with 16 bases between the two ends. CDR1 DFQATT and CDR2 SNEGSKA come from the germline V gene (reference sequence). CDR3 size: 13 residues. DNA of the CDR3: TGCAGTGCAGCCCCGCAGCTGACTTACGAGCAGTACTTC. Encoded protein: CSAAPQLTYEQYF.

The V and J genes are TRBV20-1 and TRBJ2-7; TRBD1 agrees at 7 bases. This CDR3 has 16 residues. Germline CDR1 reads DFQATT; CDR2 reads SNEGSKA (reference sequence). J lost 3 bases, V lost 5 bases, and 16 bases had no gene match. This CDR3 is CSALLPPGQRFYEQYF. In DNA, the CDR3 is TGCAGTGCTCTCCTTCCCCCGGGACAGCGGTTCTACGAGCAGTACTTC.

Regarding this clonotype: This is likely a read error, given that the CDR3 carries no conserved phenylalanine or tryptophan at its end. The chain couples TRBV3-1 to TRBJ2-7; perhaps D is TRBD1 or TRBD2 (5 bases each). The germline CDR1 and CDR2 sequences are LGHDT and YNNKEL (reference sequence). With 1 base removed from V and 2 bases from J, the gap between germline ends came to 12 bases. This CDR3 contains 15 residues. Written as DNA, the CDR3 is TGTGCCAGCAGCCAAGTATCCGGGACCACCTACGAGCAGTACCTC. Protein: CASSQVSGTTYEQYL.

In the case of this clonotype: It is unclear where the CDR3 begins or ends on the DNA, so no DNA is shown, and the CDR3 is as TCRdb lists it. This chain connects TRBV28 to TRBJ2-7; TRBD1 was called by the table and not checked on the DNA. Both ends counted, the CDR3 spans 21 residues. Germline V gene data show CDR1 as MDHEN and CDR2 as SYDVKM. CDR3: CDSSFYICSAPGSGVSYEQYF.

By share of the sample, this clonotype is large. The chain links TRBV12-3 or TRBV12-4 to TRBJ2-7; D unclear. The CDR3 sequence is 15 residues long. Trimming stripped 8 bases from V and 0 bases from J, with 17 bases between. The CDR3 DNA is TGTGCCAGCGGGCCCCGCACGGCCGTCTCCTACGAGCAGTACTTC. It yields the protein CASGPRTAVSYEQYF.

This clonotype was counted at least ten times. The chain carries TRBV20-1 and TRBJ2-7; 12 nucleotides agree with TRBD1. The germline gives CDR1 DFQATT, CDR2 SNEGSKA (reference sequence). This CDR3 is 17 amino acids long. V shed 7 bases and J 2 bases; nucleotides not matched to a gene: 15. The CDR3 region has the DNA TGCAGTGGCTCCAGCCCTCCGGGACAGGGGGCGACCTACGAGCAGTACTTC. Its translation: CSGSSPPGQGATYEQYF.

By sample share, this clonotype is hyperexpanded. This chain joins TRBV20-1 and TRBJ2-7; the match to TRBD2 covers 9 bases. The trim removed 6 bases at V and 2 bases at J, leaving 8 bases unmatched. The germline CDR1 and CDR2 sequences are DFQATT and SNEGSKA (reference sequence). The CDR3 runs to 14 residues. The CDR3 DNA reads as TGCAGTGCCCCCGGAAGCGGGGGGACCTACGAGCAGTACTTC. It specifies CSAPGSGGTYEQYF.

The chain has TRBV23-1 and TRBJ2-7; 7 bases are shared with TRBD2. TRBV23-1 is designated an ORF whose function remains uncertain. The CDR3 runs to 13 residues. The V segment lost 4 bases and the J segment 2 bases; nucleotides outside the gene matches: 2. CDR3 sequence (DNA): TGCGCCAGCAGTCCACGGGGGGCCTACGAGCAGTACTTC. Protein sequence: CASSPRGAYEQYF.